This entry lists 2 T cell receptor beta chains sequenced from one sample in a study of shared clonotypes between healthy human individuals. Naive CD8 cells lacked CD45RO, underwent positive selection for CCR7 and left out terminally differentiated effector memory CD45RA+ cells. Profiling relied on immunoSEQ multiplex PCR, and the TCRdb table lists in-frame clones only, not all of them. Among about 2.2 million clones, 85% to 95% were seen once, and the ten largest hold approximately 1.6%. The sample was naive CD8+ T cells from PBMCs. Every receptor here comes from a man younger than 35 in good health. Some clones in this sample may be carry-over from other donors' samples.

The CDR3 region is CASSFQGAGQPQHF. DNA of the CDR3: TGTGCCAGCAGTTTTCAGGGGGCGGGGCAGCCCCAGCATTTT. The V and J genes are TRBV27 and TRBJ1-5, with 8 bases identical to TRBD1. Germline V gene sequence: CDR1 MNHEY, CDR2 SMNVEV (reference sequence). Trimming at V came to 3 bases and at J to 7 bases, leaving 5 bases not matched to a gene. This CDR3 is built from 14 residues.

This clone showed up just once. At the DNA level, this CDR3 is encoded by other sequences in the same sample as well. The chain couples TRBV9 to TRBJ2-1; D unclear. The CDR3 runs 13 residues. Trimming left V 0 bases short and J 4 bases short, with 5 bases between. CDR1 is SGDLS and CDR2 is YYNGEE in the germline V gene. CDR3 region: CASSVATYNEQFF. DNA for the CDR3: TGTGCCAGCAGCGTAGCTACGTACAATGAGCAGTTCTTC.